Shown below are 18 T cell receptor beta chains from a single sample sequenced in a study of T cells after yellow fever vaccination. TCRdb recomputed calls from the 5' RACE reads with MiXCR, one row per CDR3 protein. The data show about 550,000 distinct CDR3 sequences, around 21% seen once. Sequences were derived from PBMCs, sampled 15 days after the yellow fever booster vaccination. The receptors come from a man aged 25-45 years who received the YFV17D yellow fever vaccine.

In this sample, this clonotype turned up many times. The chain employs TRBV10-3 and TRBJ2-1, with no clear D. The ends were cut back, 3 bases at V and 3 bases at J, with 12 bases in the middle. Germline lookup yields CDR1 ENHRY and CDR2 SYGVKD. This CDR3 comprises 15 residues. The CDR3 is CAISDPLVRYNEQFF. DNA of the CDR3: TGTGCCATCAGTGACCCGTTAGTGCGCTACAATGAGCAGTTCTTC.

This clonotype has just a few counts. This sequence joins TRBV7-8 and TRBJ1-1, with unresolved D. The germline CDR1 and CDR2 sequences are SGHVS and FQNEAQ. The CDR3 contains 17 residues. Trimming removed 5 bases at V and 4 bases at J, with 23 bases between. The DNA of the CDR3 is TGTGCCAGCAGCCGTACCTTGGCGGGGTTTAGTGTCACTGAAGCTTTCTTT. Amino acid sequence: CASSRTLAGFSVTEAFF.

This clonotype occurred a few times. Here the CDR3 DNA reads TGCGCCAGCAGCCAAGTGGGGGGGTTGGCTGCCGGGGAGCTGTTTTTT. As protein: CASSQVGGLAAGELFF. The gene calls are TRBV4-3 and TRBJ2-2; TRBD2 agrees at 7 bases. V lost 1 base, J lost 6 bases, and 8 bases stayed unmatched. Looked up from germline, CDR1 is LGHNA and CDR2 is YSLEER. The CDR3 runs 16 residues.

CDR3 sequence: CASSLELAGVEQYF. The CDR3 DNA follows: TGCGCCAGCAGCTTGGAACTAGCGGGAGTTGAGCAGTACTTC. The chain recombines TRBV5-1 with TRBJ2-7; 11 nucleotides line up with TRBD2. The CDR3 consists of 14 residues. With 0 bases clipped from V and 7 bases from J, the junction kept 3 bases outside the gene matches. CDR1 is SGHRS and CDR2 is YFSETQ in the germline V gene. The entire variable domain, with the rest obtained from reference TRBV5-1 and TRBJ2-7, is as follows: KAGVTQTPRYLIKTRGQQVTLSCSPISGHRSVSWYQQTPGQGLQFLFEYFSETQRNKGNFPGRFSGRQFSNSRSEMNVSTLELGDSALYLCASSLELAGVEQYFGPGTRLTVT.

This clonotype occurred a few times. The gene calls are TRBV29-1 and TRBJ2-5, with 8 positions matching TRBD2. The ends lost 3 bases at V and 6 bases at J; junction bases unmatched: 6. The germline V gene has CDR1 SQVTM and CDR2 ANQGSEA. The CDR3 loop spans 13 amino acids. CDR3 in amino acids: CSVDSGSTKTQYF. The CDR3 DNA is TGCAGCGTTGACAGCGGGAGTACAAAGACCCAGTACTTC. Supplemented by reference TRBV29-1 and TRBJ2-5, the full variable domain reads SAVISQKPSRDICQRGTSLTIQCQVDSQVTMMFWYRQQPGQSLTLIATANQGSEATYESGFVIDKFPISRPNLTFSTLTVSNMSPEDSSIYLCSVDSGSTKTQYFGPGTRLLVL.

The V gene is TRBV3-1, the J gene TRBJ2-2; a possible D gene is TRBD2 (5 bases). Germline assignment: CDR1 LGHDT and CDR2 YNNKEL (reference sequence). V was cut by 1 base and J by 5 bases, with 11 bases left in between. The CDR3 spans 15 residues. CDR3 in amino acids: CASSQARGRTGELFF. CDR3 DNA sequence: TGTGCCAGCAGCCAAGCTCGGGGTCGAACCGGGGAGCTGTTTTTT.

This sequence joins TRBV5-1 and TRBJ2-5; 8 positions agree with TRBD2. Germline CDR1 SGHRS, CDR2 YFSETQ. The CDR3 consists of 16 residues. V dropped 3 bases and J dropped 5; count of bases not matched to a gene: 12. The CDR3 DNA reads TGCGCCAGCAGCTCTACTAGCGGTCCTTTTAGGGAGACCCAGTACTTC. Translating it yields CASSSTSGPFRETQYF.

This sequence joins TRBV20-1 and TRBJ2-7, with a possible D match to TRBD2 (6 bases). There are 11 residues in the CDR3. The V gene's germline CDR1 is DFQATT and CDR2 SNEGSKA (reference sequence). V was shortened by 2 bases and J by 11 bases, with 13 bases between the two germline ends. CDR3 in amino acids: CSARMSSEEYF. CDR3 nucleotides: TGCAGTGCTAGAATGTCTAGCGAAGAGTACTTC.

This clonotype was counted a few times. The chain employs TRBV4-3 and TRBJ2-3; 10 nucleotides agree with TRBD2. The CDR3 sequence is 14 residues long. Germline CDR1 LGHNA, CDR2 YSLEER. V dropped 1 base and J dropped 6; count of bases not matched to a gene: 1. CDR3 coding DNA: TGCGCCAGCAGCCAAGCGGGACTAGCGGATACGCAGTATTTT. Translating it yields CASSQAGLADTQYF.

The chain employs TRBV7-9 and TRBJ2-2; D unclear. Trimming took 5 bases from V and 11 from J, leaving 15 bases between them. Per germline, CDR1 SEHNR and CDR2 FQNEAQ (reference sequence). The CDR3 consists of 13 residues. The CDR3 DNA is TGTGCCAGCAGCGGAAAGGTTGGGCTCGAGCTGTTTTTT. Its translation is CASSGKVGLELFF.

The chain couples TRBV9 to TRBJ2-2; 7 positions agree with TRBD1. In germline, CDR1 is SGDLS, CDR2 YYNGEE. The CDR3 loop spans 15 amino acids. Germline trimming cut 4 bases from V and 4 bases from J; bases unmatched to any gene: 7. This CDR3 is CASSTATGITGELFF. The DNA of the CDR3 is TGTGCCAGCAGCACAGCGACAGGGATCACCGGGGAGCTGTTTTTT.

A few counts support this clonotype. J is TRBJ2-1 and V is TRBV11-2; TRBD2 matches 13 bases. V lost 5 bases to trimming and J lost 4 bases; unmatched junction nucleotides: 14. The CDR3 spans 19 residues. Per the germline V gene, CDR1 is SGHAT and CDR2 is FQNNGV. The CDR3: CASSPGLGLAGVKYNEQFF. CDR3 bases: TGTGCCAGCAGCCCAGGACTCGGACTAGCGGGGGTTAAATACAATGAGCAGTTCTTC.

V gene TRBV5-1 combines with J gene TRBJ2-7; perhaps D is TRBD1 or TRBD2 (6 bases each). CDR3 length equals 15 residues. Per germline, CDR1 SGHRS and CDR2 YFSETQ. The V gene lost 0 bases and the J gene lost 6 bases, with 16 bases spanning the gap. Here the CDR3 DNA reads TGCGCCAGCAGCTTGGACGGGGGCGCACCGATCGAGCAGTACTTC. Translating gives CASSLDGGAPIEQYF.

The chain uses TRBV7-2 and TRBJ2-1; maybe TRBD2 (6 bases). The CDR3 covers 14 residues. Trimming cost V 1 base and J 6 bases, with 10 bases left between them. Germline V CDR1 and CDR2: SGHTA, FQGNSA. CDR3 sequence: CASSLEAGSNEQFF. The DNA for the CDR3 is TGTGCCAGCAGCTTAGAGGCGGGAAGCAATGAGCAGTTCTTC.

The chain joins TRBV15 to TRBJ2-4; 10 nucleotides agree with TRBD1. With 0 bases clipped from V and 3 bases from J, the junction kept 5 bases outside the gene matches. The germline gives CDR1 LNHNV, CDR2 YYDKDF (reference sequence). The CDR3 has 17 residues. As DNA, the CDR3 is TGTGCCACCAGCAGAGATCGGGACAGGGGACTCAAAAACATTCAGTACTTC. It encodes CATSRDRDRGLKNIQYF. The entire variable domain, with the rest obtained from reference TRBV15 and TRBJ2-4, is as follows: DAMVIQNPRYQVTQFGKPVTLSCSQTLNHNVMYWYQQKSSQAPKLLFHYYDKDFNNEADTPDNFQSRRPNTSFCFLDIRSPGLGDTAMYLCATSRDRDRGLKNIQYFGAGTRLSVL.

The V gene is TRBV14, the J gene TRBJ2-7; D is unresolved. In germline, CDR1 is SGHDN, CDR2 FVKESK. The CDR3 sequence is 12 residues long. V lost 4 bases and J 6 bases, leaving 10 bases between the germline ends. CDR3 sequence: CASSPFQGEQYF. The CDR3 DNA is TGTGCCAGCAGCCCTTTTCAAGGCGAGCAGTACTTC.

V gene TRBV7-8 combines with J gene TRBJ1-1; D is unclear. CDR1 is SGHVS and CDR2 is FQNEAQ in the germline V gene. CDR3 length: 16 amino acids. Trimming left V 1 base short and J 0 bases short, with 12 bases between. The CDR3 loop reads CASSLVAPTMNTEAFF. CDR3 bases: TGTGCCAGCAGCTTAGTTGCCCCTACCATGAACACTGAAGCTTTCTTT.

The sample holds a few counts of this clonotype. The CDR3 spells CASSDGGKQYF. Written as DNA, the CDR3 is TGTGCCAGCAGTGATGGTGGGAAGCAGTACTTC. The chain couples TRBV27 to TRBJ2-7; D is undetermined. V was clipped by 5 bases and J by 8 bases, with 10 bases between them. Germline V gene sequence: CDR1 MNHEY, CDR2 SMNVEV (reference sequence). The CDR3 runs to 11 residues.